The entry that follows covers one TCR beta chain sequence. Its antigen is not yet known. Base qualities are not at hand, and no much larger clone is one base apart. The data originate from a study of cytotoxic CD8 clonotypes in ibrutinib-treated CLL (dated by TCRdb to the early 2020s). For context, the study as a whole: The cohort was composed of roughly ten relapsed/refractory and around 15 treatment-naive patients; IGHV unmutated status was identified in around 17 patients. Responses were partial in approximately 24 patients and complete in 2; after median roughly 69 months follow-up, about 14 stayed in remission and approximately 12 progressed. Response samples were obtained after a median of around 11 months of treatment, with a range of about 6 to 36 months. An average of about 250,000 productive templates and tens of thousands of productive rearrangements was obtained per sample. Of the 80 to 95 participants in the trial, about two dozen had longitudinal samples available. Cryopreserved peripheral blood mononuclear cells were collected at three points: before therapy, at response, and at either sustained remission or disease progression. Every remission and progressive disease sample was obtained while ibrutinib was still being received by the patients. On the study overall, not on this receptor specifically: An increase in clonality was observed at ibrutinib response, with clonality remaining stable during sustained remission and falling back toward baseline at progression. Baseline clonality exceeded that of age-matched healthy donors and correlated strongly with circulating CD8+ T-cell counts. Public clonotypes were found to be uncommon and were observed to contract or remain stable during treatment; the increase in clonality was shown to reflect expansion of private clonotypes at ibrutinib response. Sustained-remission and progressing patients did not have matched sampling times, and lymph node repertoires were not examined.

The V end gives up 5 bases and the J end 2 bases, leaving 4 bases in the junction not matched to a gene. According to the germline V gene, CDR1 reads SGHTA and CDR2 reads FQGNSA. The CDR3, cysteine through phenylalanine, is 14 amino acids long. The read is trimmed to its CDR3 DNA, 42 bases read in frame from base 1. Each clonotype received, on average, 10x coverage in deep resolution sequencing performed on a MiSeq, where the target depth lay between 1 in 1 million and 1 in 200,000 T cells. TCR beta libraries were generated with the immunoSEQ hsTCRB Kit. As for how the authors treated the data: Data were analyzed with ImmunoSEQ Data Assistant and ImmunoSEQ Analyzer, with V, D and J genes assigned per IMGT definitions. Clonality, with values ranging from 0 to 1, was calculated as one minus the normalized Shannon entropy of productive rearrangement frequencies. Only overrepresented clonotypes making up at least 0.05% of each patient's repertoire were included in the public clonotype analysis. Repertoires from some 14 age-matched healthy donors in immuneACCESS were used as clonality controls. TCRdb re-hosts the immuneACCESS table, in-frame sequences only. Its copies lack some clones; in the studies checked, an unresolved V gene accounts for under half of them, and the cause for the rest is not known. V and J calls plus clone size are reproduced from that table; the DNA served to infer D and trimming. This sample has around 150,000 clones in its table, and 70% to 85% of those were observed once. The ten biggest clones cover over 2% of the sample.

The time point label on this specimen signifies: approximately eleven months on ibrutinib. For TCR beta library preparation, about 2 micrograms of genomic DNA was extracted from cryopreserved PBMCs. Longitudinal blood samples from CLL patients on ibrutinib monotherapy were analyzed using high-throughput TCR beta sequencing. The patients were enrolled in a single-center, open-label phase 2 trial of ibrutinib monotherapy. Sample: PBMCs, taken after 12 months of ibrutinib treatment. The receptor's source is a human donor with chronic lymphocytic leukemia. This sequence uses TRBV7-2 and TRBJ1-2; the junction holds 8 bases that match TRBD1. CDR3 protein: CASSPGQANYGYTF. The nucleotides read TGTGCCAGCAGCCCGGGACAGGCCAACTATGGCTACACCTTC.